This T cell receptor (beta chain) was recorded in a study of identical twins. The length of the CDR3 is 16 residues. Germline V gene data show CDR1 as MDHEN and CDR2 as SYDVKM. V trimming: 3 bases; J trimming: 2 bases; junction bases outside the gene matches: 7. A universal primer binding site was introduced by template switching. The final cDNA contained unique molecular identifiers. MiXCR, run by TCRdb on the 5' RACE reads, gives a single entry per CDR3 protein. The data contain about 890,000 distinct CDR3 sequences, 10% to 15% of them seen just once; the ten biggest clones take up under 2%. This clonotype turned up a few times. These data are also associated with another study on yellow fever vaccine responses in identical twins.

Input material: PBMCs. V usage is TRBV28 and J usage is TRBJ2-5; 9 bases map to TRBD2. The sequence came from a woman in her late teens or twenties in good health. The CDR3 spells CASSFAGTSSQETQYF. The CDR3 coding sequence is TGTGCCAGCAGTTTCGCCGGGACTAGCTCACAAGAGACCCAGTACTTC.